The 24 T cell receptor beta chains listed next were all sequenced from one sample in a study of T cells after yellow fever vaccination. Using its own MiXCR run on the 5' RACE reads, TCRdb lists one record per CDR3 protein. The sample has 450,000 to 550,000 distinct CDR3 sequences, about 19% seen once. The source material was PBMCs, sampled 15 days after the yellow fever booster vaccination. The receptors here all came from a man under 40 who received the YFV17D yellow fever vaccine.

The V call is TRBV5-1, the J call TRBJ1-4; TRBD1 might be the D (6 bases). V lost 3 bases to trimming and J lost 0 bases, with 6 bases between them. Germline CDR1 SGHRS, CDR2 YFSETQ. This CDR3 has 14 residues. DNA of the CDR3: TGCGCCAGCAGCTGGACAGCAACTAATGAAAAACTGTTTTTT. The encoded protein is CASSWTATNEKLFF.

J is TRBJ2-3 and V is TRBV4-3; D tentatively reads TRBD1 or TRBD2 (5 bases each). This CDR3 spans 15 amino acids. Deletions cut 0 bases from V and 4 bases from J, with 11 bases between. Germline V gene sequence: CDR1 LGHNA, CDR2 YSLEER. Written as DNA, the CDR3 is TGCGCCAGCAGCCAAGAGCACGGGACCCCAGATACGCAGTATTTT. Protein product: CASSQEHGTPDTQYF.

This clonotype was seen only a few times. At one end the junction does not follow the germline gene, possibly because of a read error. V usage is TRBV7-9 and J usage is TRBJ2-1; TRBD2 agrees at 9 bases. This CDR3 region has 14 residues. CDR1 and CDR2 from the germline V gene are SEHNR and FQNEAQ (reference sequence). CDR3: CASGLREGYNEQFF. The CDR3 DNA follows: TGTGCCAGCGGCTTGCGGGAGGGGTACAATGAGCAGTTCTTC.

The V gene is TRBV4-1, the J gene TRBJ2-1; 10 positions match TRBD2. The V gene's germline CDR1 is MGHRA and CDR2 YSYEKL. The CDR3 runs to 17 residues. The V and J ends lost 0 bases and 3 bases, in that order; junction bases with no gene match: 5. The CDR3: CASSQDQLAGLYNEQFF. DNA of the CDR3: TGCGCCAGCAGCCAAGATCAACTAGCGGGACTCTACAATGAGCAGTTCTTC.

The chain is built from TRBV5-4 and TRBJ1-6; no definite D call. Germline V gene lookup returns CDR1 SGHNT and CDR2 YYREEE (reference sequence). With 0 bases removed from V and 6 bases from J, the gap between germline ends came to 10 bases. The CDR3 loop spans 15 amino acids. CDR3 loop: CASSLDWGSNSPLHF. In nucleotides, the CDR3 is TGTGCCAGCAGCTTGGATTGGGGAAGTAATTCACCCCTCCACTTT.

In its sample, this clonotype was seen many times. The gene calls are TRBV4-2 and TRBJ2-1; D may be TRBD2 (6 bases). Germline assignment: CDR1 LGHNA and CDR2 YNFKEQ. The CDR3 has 13 residues. The V gene lost 4 bases and the J gene lost 9 bases, with 13 bases spanning the gap. The CDR3 DNA follows: TGTGCCAGCAGCCCTTCCCGGGGAGGTGAGCAGTTCTTC. Protein sequence: CASSPSRGGEQFF.

This clonotype was seen just once. J is TRBJ1-5 and V is TRBV7-2; D is possibly TRBD1 (6 bases). Per the germline V gene, CDR1 is SGHTA and CDR2 is FQGNSA. With 5 bases removed from V and 7 bases from J, the gap between germline ends came to 18 bases. This CDR3 spans 15 amino acids. The CDR3, as DNA: TGTGCCAGCAGCCCCTCACCTGGGGGGCTCCAGCCCCAGCATTTT. Translated: CASSPSPGGLQPQHF.

A single count supports this clonotype. V is TRBV5-1 and J is TRBJ2-2, with no clear D. Between the trimmed V and J ends, which lost 4 bases and 9 bases, there was a span of 10 bases. This CDR3 region has 12 residues. Germline assignment: CDR1 SGHRS and CDR2 YFSETQ. The CDR3 is CASSLAGWELFF. CDR3 coding DNA: TGCGCCAGCAGCCTGGCCGGGTGGGAGCTGTTTTTT. The whole variable domain, remainder taken from reference TRBV5-1 and TRBJ2-2, is KAGVTQTPRYLIKTRGQQVTLSCSPISGHRSVSWYQQTPGQGLQFLFEYFSETQRNKGNFPGRFSGRQFSNSRSEMNVSTLELGDSALYLCASSLAGWELFFGEGSRLTVL.

There are a few counts of this clonotype. V gene TRBV12-3 or TRBV12-4 combines with J gene TRBJ2-5; the match to TRBD2 covers 13 bases. The CDR3 sequence is 15 residues long. Losses at the gene ends were 5 bases for V and 5 bases for J; bases not matched to a gene: 5. The DNA of the CDR3 is TGTGCCAGCAGTAGTGGACTAGCGGGAGATGAGACCCAGTACTTC. Protein: CASSSGLAGDETQYF.

This chain links TRBV11-2 with TRBJ2-4; the D gene could be TRBD1 or TRBD2 (6 bases each). Trimming took 5 bases from V and 0 from J, leaving 20 bases between them. CDR1 is SGHAT and CDR2 is FQNNGV in the germline V gene. The CDR3 sequence is 18 residues long. The chain's CDR3 is CASSPGAGPTLAKNIQYF. The CDR3 DNA reads TGTGCCAGCAGCCCAGGGGCGGGACCGACGCTAGCCAAAAACATTCAGTACTTC.

In its sample, this clonotype was seen a few times. The rearrangement links TRBV7-2 to TRBJ2-1, with 7 bases aligning to TRBD1. Per germline, CDR1 SGHTA and CDR2 FQGNSA. The CDR3 spans 15 residues. The J segment lost 3 bases and the V segment lost 10 bases, leaving 12 bases of the junction unmatched. The DNA for the CDR3 is TGTGCCATAACGTTCCGAGGGGGCCTCTACAATGAGCAGTTCTTC. Translating it yields CAITFRGGLYNEQFF.

This clonotype came up a few times. The rearrangement joins TRBV9 to TRBJ2-1; D unclear. Germline V gene data show CDR1 as SGDLS and CDR2 as YYNGEE. The CDR3 has 11 amino acids. V was pared by 2 bases and J by 9 bases, with 6 bases between. CDR3 bases: TGTGCCAGCAGCGTTGGGGTTGAGCAGTTCTTC. Translating it yields CASSVGVEQFF.

This sequence joins TRBV5-1 and TRBJ2-1, with 16 bases fitting TRBD2. The CDR3 is 16 residues long. V lost 4 bases, J lost 7 bases, and 5 bases stayed unmatched. Per the germline V gene, CDR1 is SGHRS and CDR2 is YFSETQ. The CDR3 bases are TGCGCCAGCAGCCTGGGACTAGCGGGAGGGCCGAATGAGCAGTTCTTC. Translating it yields CASSLGLAGGPNEQFF.

In this sample, this clonotype turned up a few times. The chain has TRBV9 and TRBJ2-3; 15 nucleotides agree with TRBD2. Germline-derived CDR1 and CDR2 are SGDLS and YYNGEE. CDR3 size: 15 residues. V lost 4 bases, J lost 8 bases, and 5 bases stayed unmatched. The CDR3 sequence is CASSPGLAGGGTQYF. The CDR3 nucleotides are TGTGCCAGCAGCCCCGGACTAGCGGGAGGGGGTACGCAGTATTTT.

The chain recombines TRBV7-2 with TRBJ2-7, with 7 bases that match TRBD2. Germline V gene sequence: CDR1 SGHTA, CDR2 FQGNSA. V was clipped by 5 bases and J by 6 bases; unmatched bases: 13. CDR3 length equals 15 residues. CDR3 coding DNA: TGTGCCAGCAGCCCCCATAGGGCGGGAGTGGCCGAGCAGTACTTC. The encoded protein is CASSPHRAGVAEQYF.

In this sample, this clonotype turned up a few times. The chain links TRBV3-1 to TRBJ2-3; perhaps TRBD2 as D (5 bases). The CDR3 loop spans 16 amino acids. Germline assignment: CDR1 LGHDT and CDR2 YNNKEL (reference sequence). V lost 1 base, J lost 3 bases, and 14 bases lay in between. CDR3 region: CASSQAGRGGTDTQYF. In DNA form, the CDR3 reads TGTGCCAGCAGCCAAGCGGGGAGAGGTGGGACAGATACGCAGTATTTT.

The CDR3 sequence: CSAQRPEGAYGYTF. CDR3 nucleotide sequence: TGCAGTGCCCAGAGGCCGGAGGGTGCCTATGGCTACACCTTC. The chain joins TRBV20-1 to TRBJ1-2; D gene uncertain. V dropped 6 bases and J dropped 4 bases, with 18 bases sitting between them. The CDR3 loop spans 14 amino acids. Germline V gene sequence: CDR1 DFQATT, CDR2 SNEGSKA (reference sequence).

There are a few counts of this clonotype. The rearrangement joins TRBV7-9 to TRBJ1-1; 9 positions agree with TRBD1. The CDR3 runs to 14 residues. Trimming at V came to 5 bases and at J to 6 bases, leaving 7 bases not matched to a gene. Per the germline V gene, CDR1 is SEHNR and CDR2 is FQNEAQ (reference sequence). The CDR3 DNA sequence: TGTGCCAGCAGCACCACAGGGGGCCTGGCTGAAGCTTTCTTT. The encoded protein is CASSTTGGLAEAFF.

In this sample, this clonotype turned up a few times. The V call is TRBV20-1, the J call TRBJ2-1, with D perhaps matching TRBD1 or TRBD2 (5 bases each). The CDR3 contains 15 residues. Deletions cut 0 bases from V and 6 bases from J, with 15 bases between. The germline V gene has CDR1 DFQATT and CDR2 SNEGSKA (reference sequence). The CDR3 DNA reads as TGCAGTGCTAGAGACCCCTCCCCTGGGGGCAATGAGCAGTTCTTC. This gives the protein CSARDPSPGGNEQFF.

The chain recombines TRBV29-1 with TRBJ2-7; 7 bases are a match to TRBD1. The CDR3 loop spans 12 amino acids. Germline CDR1 is SQVTM and CDR2 is ANQGSEA. Germline trimming cut 6 bases from V and 4 bases from J; bases unmatched to any gene: 6. CDR3 DNA: TGCAGCGTCCGGACAGGAACGTACGAGCAGTACTTC. Protein product: CSVRTGTYEQYF.

The chain joins TRBV11-2 to TRBJ2-3; a weak D match, TRBD2 (5 bases). Germline CDR1 and CDR2: SGHAT and FQNNGV. V lost 1 base and J lost 2, with 10 bases in between. This CDR3 comprises 15 residues. In DNA, the CDR3 is TGTGCCAGCAGCTTAGTCCGGGGTAACACAGATACGCAGTATTTT. Translation: CASSLVRGNTDTQYF.

The table lists this clonotype with many counts. J is TRBJ2-7 and V is TRBV15, with 7 bases aligning to TRBD1. V lost 3 bases, J lost 1 base, and 0 bases stayed unmatched. In germline, CDR1 is LNHNV, CDR2 YYDKDF (reference sequence). The CDR3 covers 13 residues. The CDR3: CATSRDRSYEQYF. CDR3 nucleotides: TGTGCCACCAGCAGGGACAGGTCCTACGAGCAGTACTTC.

This clonotype was detected only a few times. Here the CDR3 reads CASSSAVRTSGSNEQFF. CDR3 bases: TGCGCCAGCAGCTCGGCGGTCCGGACTAGCGGGAGCAATGAGCAGTTCTTC. The chain combines TRBV5-1 with TRBJ2-1; 13 bases agree with TRBD2. The CDR3 totals 17 residues. Germline values: CDR1 SGHRS, CDR2 YFSETQ. Trimming removed 3 bases from V and 6 bases from J; junction bases left unmatched: 9.

This clonotype was picked up a small number of times. V and J are TRBV10-3 and TRBJ2-7; maybe TRBD2 (6 bases). The CDR3 totals 14 residues. V lost 4 bases to trimming and J lost 4 bases, with 14 bases between them. Germline CDR1 reads ENHRY; CDR2 reads SYGVKD. Written as DNA, the CDR3 is TGTGCCATCAGTGTGGAGGGGACTCTTTACGAGCAGTACTTC. It is translated as CAISVEGTLYEQYF.